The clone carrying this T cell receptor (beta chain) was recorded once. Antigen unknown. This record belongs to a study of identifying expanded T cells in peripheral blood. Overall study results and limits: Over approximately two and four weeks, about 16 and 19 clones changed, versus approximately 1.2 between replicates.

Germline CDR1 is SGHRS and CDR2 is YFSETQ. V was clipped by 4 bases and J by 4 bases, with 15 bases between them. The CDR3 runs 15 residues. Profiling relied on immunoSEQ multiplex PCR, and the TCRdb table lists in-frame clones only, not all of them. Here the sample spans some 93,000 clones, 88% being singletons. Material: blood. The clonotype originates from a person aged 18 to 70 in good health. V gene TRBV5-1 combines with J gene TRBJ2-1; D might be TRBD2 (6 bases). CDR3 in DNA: TGCGCCAGCAGCCGTGAACCGGGACTTTACAATGAGCAGTTCTTC. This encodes CASSREPGLYNEQFF.